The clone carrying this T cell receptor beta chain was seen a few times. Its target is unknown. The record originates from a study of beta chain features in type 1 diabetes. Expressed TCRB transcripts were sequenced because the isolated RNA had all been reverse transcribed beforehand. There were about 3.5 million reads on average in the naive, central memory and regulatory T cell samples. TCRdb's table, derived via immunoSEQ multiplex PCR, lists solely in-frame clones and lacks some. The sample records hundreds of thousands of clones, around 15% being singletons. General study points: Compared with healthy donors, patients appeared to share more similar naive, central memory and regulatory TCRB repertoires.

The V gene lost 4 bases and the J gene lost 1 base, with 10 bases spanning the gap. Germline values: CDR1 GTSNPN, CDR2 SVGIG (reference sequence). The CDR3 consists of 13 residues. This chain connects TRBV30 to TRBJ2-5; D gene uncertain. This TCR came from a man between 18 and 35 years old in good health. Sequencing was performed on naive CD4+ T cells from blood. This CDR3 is CAWNRLSQETQYF. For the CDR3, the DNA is TGTGCCTGGAACCGGCTCAGCCAAGAGACCCAGTACTTC.